The clone carrying this TCR beta chain was picked up a small number of times. The data originate from a study of T cells in Graves' hyperthyroidism and ophthalmopathy. The germline V gene has CDR1 LNHNV and CDR2 YYDKDF (reference sequence). The V end lost 2 bases, the J end lost 4 bases, and 9 bases lay between the germline ends. CDR3 length: 13 amino acids. TCR beta CDR3 region amplification was performed from RNA transcripts. First-round RT-PCR targeting the TCR CDR3 was performed with the HTBI primer set. Using its own MiXCR run on the multiplex PCR reads, TCRdb lists one record per CDR3 protein. The sample lists about 640,000 distinct CDR3 sequences, roughly 15% occurring once.

The TCR was taken from a woman in her forties or fifties with Graves' ophthalmopathy. The V and J genes are TRBV15 and TRBJ2-7; D remains ambiguous. Sequences were obtained from blood. The CDR3 here is CATSRMTGYEQYF. Here the CDR3 DNA reads TGTGCCACCAGCAGAATGACTGGTTACGAGCAGTACTTC.